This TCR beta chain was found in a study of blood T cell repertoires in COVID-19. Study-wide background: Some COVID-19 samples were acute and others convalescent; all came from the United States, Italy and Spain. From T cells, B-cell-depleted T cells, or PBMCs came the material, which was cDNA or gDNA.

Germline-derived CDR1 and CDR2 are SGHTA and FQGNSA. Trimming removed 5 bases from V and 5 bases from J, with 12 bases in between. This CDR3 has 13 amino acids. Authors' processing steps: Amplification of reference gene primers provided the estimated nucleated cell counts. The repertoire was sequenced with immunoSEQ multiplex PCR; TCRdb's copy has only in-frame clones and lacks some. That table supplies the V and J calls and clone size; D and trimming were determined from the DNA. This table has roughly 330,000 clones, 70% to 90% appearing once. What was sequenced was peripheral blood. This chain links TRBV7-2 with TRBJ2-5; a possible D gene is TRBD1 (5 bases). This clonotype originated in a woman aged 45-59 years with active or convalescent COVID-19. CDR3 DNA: TGTGCCAGCAGCCGATGGGGCAGGGAGACCCAGTACTTC. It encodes CASSRWGRETQYF.